This T cell receptor (beta chain) derives from a study of blood T cell repertoires in COVID-19. Cohorts were determined from participant-reported clinical history. As processed by the authors: Amplification of reference gene primers was used by the study to estimate nucleated cell counts. Libraries were prepared by immunoSEQ multiplex PCR; TCRdb keeps only in-frame clonotypes and omits some of them. The V and J calls and clone size were taken over from that table, and D and trimming were inferred from the DNA. The sample yields some 380,000 clones, roughly 86% seen once. This clone was found a few times. The germline gives CDR1 SGHRS, CDR2 YFSETQ. The CDR3 runs 15 residues. Trimming removed 4 bases at V and 5 bases at J, with 13 bases between.

This chain uses TRBV5-1 with TRBJ1-6; TRBD1 is a possible D gene (5 bases). The sample taken for sequencing was PBMCs or T cells enriched from blood (not recorded which). This receptor was taken from a man younger than 40 who had recovered from COVID-19. CDR3 region: CASSPREGHNSPLHF. The CDR3 bases are TGCGCCAGCAGCCCCCGGGAGGGACATAATTCACCCCTCCACTTT.